The 12 T cell receptor beta chains presented below share a single source sample, sequenced in a study of blood T cell repertoires in COVID-19. Sequencing was performed with immunoSEQ multiplex PCR; in TCRdb, only in-frame clones are kept and a portion is missing. The table records 60,000 to 75,000 clones, roughly 90% of them present only once. Sequencing was performed on peripheral blood. The receptors come from a human donor in a cohort sampled during active COVID-19.

V is TRBV11-2 and J is TRBJ2-1, with 7 bases lining up with TRBD2. V trimming: 6 bases; J trimming: 15 bases; junction bases outside the gene matches: 11. This CDR3 has 12 amino acids. The germline V gene encodes CDR1 SGHAT and CDR2 FQNNGV. CDR3 sequence reads: CASSSMGGDLFF. CDR3 DNA: TGTGCCAGCAGTTCCATGGGGGGGGATCTGTTCTTC.

The chain uses TRBV11-2 and TRBJ2-7; 7 bases map to TRBD2. Unmatched junction bases numbered 17, after V lost 5 bases and J lost 4 bases. The CDR3 sequence is 17 residues long. Looked up from germline, CDR1 is SGHAT and CDR2 is FQNNGV. The CDR3 DNA is TGTGCCAGCAGCCCGACGGCCGGTGGGAGGGAAGTATACGAGCAGTACTTC. Its protein product is CASSPTAGGREVYEQYF.

The chain carries TRBV7-6 and TRBJ1-1; weak D call: TRBD1 (6 bases). Trimming removed 5 bases at V and 0 bases at J, with 16 bases between. The germline V gene encodes CDR1 SGHVS and CDR2 FNYEAQ. CDR3 length: 16 residues. CDR3 sequence: CASSPFLGGLNTEAFF. The CDR3, as DNA: TGTGCCAGCAGCCCATTCTTGGGGGGGCTGAACACTGAAGCTTTCTTT.

Worth noting for this clone: At one end, the junction sequence differs from germline, possibly due to a read error. The chain links TRBV3-1 (or the pseudogene TRBV3-2) to TRBJ2-1; 8 nucleotides agree with TRBD2. CDR1 and CDR2 from the germline V gene are LGHDT and YNNKEL (reference sequence). The CDR3 loop spans 16 amino acids. The CDR3 protein is CASSFRLATSSDEQFF. The DNA for the CDR3 is TGTGCAAGCAGCTTCCGACTAGCGACGTCCTCGGATGAGCAGTTCTTC.

In this sample, this clone turned up once. The chain recombines TRBV5-4 with TRBJ2-3; D is perhaps TRBD1 (6 bases). Trimming left V 1 base short and J 4 bases short, with 10 bases between. This CDR3 is built from 14 residues. The germline V gene has CDR1 SGHNT and CDR2 YYREEE (reference sequence). DNA for the CDR3: TGTGCCAGCAGCTTGTGGCAGGGGCCAGATACGCAGTATTTT. Translation gives CASSLWQGPDTQYF.

The chain is built from TRBV28 and TRBJ2-3; a weak D match, TRBD1 (5 bases). Trimming pared 1 base from V and 4 bases from J, leaving 12 bases between. CDR1 and CDR2 from the germline V gene are MDHEN and SYDVKM. The CDR3 has 15 amino acids. The CDR3 reads CASSLFPGYSDTQYF. Written as DNA, the CDR3 is TGTGCCAGCAGTTTATTTCCAGGGTACTCAGATACGCAGTATTTT.

Regarding this clone: Compared with germline, one end of the junction differs, possibly owing to a read error. V usage is TRBV28 and J usage is TRBJ1-5; D possibly corresponds to TRBD1 (5 bases). In germline, CDR1 is MDHEN, CDR2 SYDVKM. The CDR3 spans 16 residues. The CDR3 spells CASSIWGGTSNQPQHF. The DNA of the CDR3 is TGTGCCAGCAGTATATGGGGGGGGACCAGCAATCAGCCCCAGCATTTT.

The rearrangement uses TRBV4-3 and TRBJ2-3; 9 bases are shared with TRBD1. Germline CDR1 LGHNA, CDR2 YSLEER. The J segment lost 3 bases and the V segment lost 1 base, leaving 5 bases of the junction unmatched. This CDR3 is 16 amino acids long. For the CDR3, the DNA is TGCGCCAGCAGCCAAGCCCGGGACAGGGTTACAGATACGCAGTATTTT. This translates into CASSQARDRVTDTQYF.

The J gene is TRBJ2-7, the V gene TRBV10-3; 10 bases align to TRBD2. Unmatched junction bases numbered 4, after V lost 4 bases and J lost 1 base. This CDR3 has 15 residues. Germline CDR1 reads ENHRY; CDR2 reads SYGVKD. The DNA for the CDR3 is TGTGCCATCAGTGCGTTAGCGGGAGGTTCCTACGAGCAGTACTTC. This translates into CAISALAGGSYEQYF.

The DNA for the CDR3 is TGTGCCAGCACCCCCGGGGAGCACGAGCAGTACTTC. Translation: CASTPGEHEQYF. The chain uses TRBV7-9 and TRBJ2-7; perhaps TRBD2 as D (5 bases). This CDR3 is 12 amino acids long. The germline V gene has CDR1 SEHNR and CDR2 FQNEAQ (reference sequence). The ends were cut back, 7 bases at V and 5 bases at J, with 12 bases in the middle.

The chain joins TRBV4-3 to TRBJ1-3; 9 bases match TRBD1. The length of the CDR3 is 16 residues. The V gene end was trimmed by 1 base and the J gene end by 2 bases; junction bases not matched to a gene: 3. The germline gives CDR1 LGHNA, CDR2 YSLEER. The CDR3 bases are TGCGCCAGCAGCCAAGGGACAGGGGTCACTGGAAACACCATATATTTT. Residues: CASSQGTGVTGNTIYF.

The V gene is TRBV4-1, the J gene TRBJ2-3; the match to TRBD1 covers 7 bases. The germline CDR1 and CDR2 sequences are MGHRA and YSYEKL. The CDR3 contains 13 residues. J gave up 4 bases and V 5 bases, and 3 bases lay outside the gene matches. The CDR3 here is CASSLTGSDTQYF. The CDR3 coding sequence is TGCGCCAGCAGCTTGACAGGGTCAGATACGCAGTATTTT.